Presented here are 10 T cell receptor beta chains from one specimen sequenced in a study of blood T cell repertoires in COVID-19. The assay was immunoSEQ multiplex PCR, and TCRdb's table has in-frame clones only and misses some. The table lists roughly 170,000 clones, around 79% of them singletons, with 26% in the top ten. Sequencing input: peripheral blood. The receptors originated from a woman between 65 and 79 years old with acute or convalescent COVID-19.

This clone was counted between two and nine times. Here the CDR3 DNA reads TGTGCCAGCTCCGGAAACAGCTACGAGCAGTACTTC. Protein: CASSGNSYEQYF. The chain has TRBV25-1 and TRBJ2-7; D unresolved. The CDR3 has 12 residues. The V end lost 8 bases, the J end lost 3 bases, and 11 bases lay between the germline ends. CDR1 is MGHDK and CDR2 is SYGVNS in the germline V gene.

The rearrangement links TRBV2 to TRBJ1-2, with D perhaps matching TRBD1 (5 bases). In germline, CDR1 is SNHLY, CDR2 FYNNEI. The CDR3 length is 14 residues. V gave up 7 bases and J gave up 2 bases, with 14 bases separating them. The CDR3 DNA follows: TGTGCCAGCAAGAGAAGTGGGGGGAACTATGGCTACACCTTC. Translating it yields CASKRSGGNYGYTF.

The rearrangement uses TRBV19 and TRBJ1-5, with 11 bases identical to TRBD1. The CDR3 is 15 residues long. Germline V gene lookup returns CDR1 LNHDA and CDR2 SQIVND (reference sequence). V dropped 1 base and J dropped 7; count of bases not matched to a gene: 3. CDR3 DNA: TGTGCCAGTAGTATAGGGCGGACAGGGGGCCAGCCCCAGCATTTT. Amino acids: CASSIGRTGGQPQHF.

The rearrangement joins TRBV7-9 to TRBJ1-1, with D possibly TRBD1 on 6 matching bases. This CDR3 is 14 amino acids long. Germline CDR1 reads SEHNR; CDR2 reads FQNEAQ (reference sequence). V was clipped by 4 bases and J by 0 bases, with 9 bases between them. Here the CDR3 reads CASSSGAMNTEAFF. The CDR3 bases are TGTGCCAGCAGCTCAGGGGCCATGAACACTGAAGCTTTCTTT.

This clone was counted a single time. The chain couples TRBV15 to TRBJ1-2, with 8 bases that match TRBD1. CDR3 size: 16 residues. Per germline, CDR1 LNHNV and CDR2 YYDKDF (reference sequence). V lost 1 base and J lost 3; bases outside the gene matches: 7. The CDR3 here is CATSRGFPGQDYGYTF. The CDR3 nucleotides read TGTGCCACCAGCAGAGGCTTTCCGGGACAGGACTATGGCTACACCTTC.

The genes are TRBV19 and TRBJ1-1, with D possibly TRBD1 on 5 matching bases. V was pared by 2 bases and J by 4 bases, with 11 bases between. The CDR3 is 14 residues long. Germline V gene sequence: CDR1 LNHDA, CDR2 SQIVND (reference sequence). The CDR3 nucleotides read TGTGCCAGTAGTATACAGGGAACAACCACTGAAGCTTTCTTT. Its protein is CASSIQGTTTEAFF.

DNA for the CDR3: TGTGCCAGTAGTATAGCCGGCGGCACGGGCACAGATACGCAGTATTTT. This translates into CASSIAGGTGTDTQYF. This chain connects TRBV19 to TRBJ2-3; D remains ambiguous. CDR1 is LNHDA and CDR2 is SQIVND in the germline V gene (reference sequence). The CDR3 has 16 residues. Trimming took off 1 base at V and 1 base at J, with 12 bases between the two ends.

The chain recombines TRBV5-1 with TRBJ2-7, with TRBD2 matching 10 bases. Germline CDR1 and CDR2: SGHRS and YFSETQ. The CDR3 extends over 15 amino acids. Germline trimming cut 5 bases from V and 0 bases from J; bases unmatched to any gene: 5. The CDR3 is CASRAGTSASYEQYF. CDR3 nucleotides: TGCGCCAGCAGGGCCGGGACTAGCGCCTCCTACGAGCAGTACTTC.

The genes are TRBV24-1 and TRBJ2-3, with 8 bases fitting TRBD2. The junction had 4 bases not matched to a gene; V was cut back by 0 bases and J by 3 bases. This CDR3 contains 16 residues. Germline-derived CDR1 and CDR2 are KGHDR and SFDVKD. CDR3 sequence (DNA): TGTGCCACCAGTGATTTGGGCGGGAGGCGGACAGATACGCAGTATTTT. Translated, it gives CATSDLGGRRTDTQYF.

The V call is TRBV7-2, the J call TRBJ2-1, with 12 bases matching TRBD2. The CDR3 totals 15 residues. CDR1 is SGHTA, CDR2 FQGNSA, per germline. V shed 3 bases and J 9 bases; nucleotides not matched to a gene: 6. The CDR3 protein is CASSFSSGRASEQFF. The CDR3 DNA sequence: TGTGCCAGCAGCTTCTCTAGCGGGAGGGCCTCTGAGCAGTTCTTC.